This T cell receptor beta chain is drawn from a study of identical twins listed by TCRdb under 2016. Context from the whole study: To test whether fetal clonotypes persist, this study deep-sequenced TCR alpha and beta repertoires from monozygotic twins, from unrelated adults of various ages, and from cord blood. To rule out contamination, replicate twin experiments were performed at different times with different library preparation protocols.

Beyond this particular receptor, the publication reports: Because the same donors could not be followed over many years, the conclusions relied on cross-sectional statistical analysis. The excess sharing between twins in beta out-of-frame sequences was weaker because fewer shared sequences reduced the signal-to-noise ratio. Out-of-frame TCR alpha sequences shared between twins showed an excess of low generation-probability sequences compared with coincidental sharing between unrelated individuals. In monozygotic twins, out-of-frame TCR alpha sharing was systematically underestimated by recombination models, although the models agreed with sharing between unrelated individuals. Fewer insertions were carried by abundant cord blood beta clonotypes; a weaker similar trend was observed in young adult naive repertoires, while no such trend was observed in memory repertoires. Zero-insertion analyses could be partly confounded by invariant T cells such as MAIT and iNKT, although diverse VJ usage argued against such confounding for most clonotypes.

The library was made by 5' RACE. Sequencer: Illumina HiSeq 2000. Template switching introduced a universal primer binding site; the final cDNA contained a unique molecular identifier, enabling accurate counting of TCR cDNA molecules. Specific primers in the conserved constant-segment region were used to synthesize first-strand cDNA for TCR alpha and beta chains. To control for contamination, every cDNA library was double barcoded, receiving both a SMART-Mk sample barcode and Illumina barcodes. Two successive PCR steps introduced TruSeq adapter sequences along with Illumina sample barcodes. Sequencing of the TCR alpha and beta cDNA libraries was done on the Illumina HiSeq platform using custom primers. The authors' pipeline ran thus. MiGEC was used to process raw reads and extract unique molecular identifiers, and MiXCR was used to find CDR3 positions. Recombination models were inferred per individual with the repgenHMM and IGoR tools using an EM algorithm. Shared clonotype analysis was performed with the tcR package in R, normalizing sharing by the product of cloneset sizes. To study raw recombination without the effects of thymic and clonal selection, out-of-frame nonproductive sequences were analyzed. The public reads were reanalyzed by TCRdb: fastp trimming at Q25, MiXCR alignment, in-frame beta chains only. Each CDR3 protein appears once, grouped with its most common genes and DNA. These V and J calls are TCRdb output, not the study's own analysis. For this sample there are a few hundred thousand distinct CDR3 sequences; 6.5% to 8% appear just once. Roughly 15% of the sample is taken by the ten largest.

Only healthy Caucasian donors were included. Three pairs of female monozygotic twins, all aged 18 to 29 years, made up the twin cohort. Positive isolation kits from Invitrogen were used to isolate CD4+ and CD8+ T cell populations. This clonotype was found many times. Its antigen is currently not known. Base quality data are lacking; no much larger clone is found one base away. Germline trimming amounts to 0 bases on V and 6 bases on J, with 11 as the count of junction bases outside the gene matches. Reading from cysteine to phenylalanine, the CDR3 counts 16 amino acids. The kept DNA is CDR3 alone, 48 bases in frame from the first base. CDR1 DFQATT and CDR2 SNEGSKA are derived from the germline V gene (reference sequence). The data also belong to a second study, concerning T cells expressing NK-cell markers. The second source states: Eight donors provided sorted CD3+CD56+NKG2C+, CD3+CD56+NKG2C- and CD3+CD56-NKG2C+ T-cell subsets, whose TCR beta-chain repertoires were profiled. Among the eight sequenced donors, seven were HCMV-seropositive and one was HCMV-seronegative. In several experiments an anti-gammadeltaTCR antibody was added to restrict sorting to alphabetaTCR-expressing T cells. In more than five donors, the dominant CD3+CD56+NKG2C+ clonotypes were found to rank among the top 10 CD8+ clonotypes and to make up about 1.0-7.5% of CD8+ T cells. Those dominant clonotypes were again the most abundant among CD3+CD56-NKG2C+ cells in four donors, at roughly 28.3-65%. Whether the expanded NKG2C-expressing T cell clones were specific for HCMV antigens remained unclear. All eight donors whose samples were sequenced were randomly selected healthy volunteers, three of them men and five women. A commercial ELISA kit detecting HCMV-specific IgG in serum was used to determine HCMV serostatus. MIGEC handled demultiplexing of the reads and grouping by UMI, while MiTCR was used to assemble and quantify clonotypes. To exclude erroneous sequences, only TCR cDNA sequences supported by at least two reads were retained. Downstream repertoire analysis used the tcR package, and clonotypes were matched across fractions by CDR3 nucleotide sequence plus V segment. VDJmatch was used to annotate antigen specificity against VDJdb, with one amino acid substitution allowed in CDR3.

This sequence was found in a woman between 18 and 29 years old in good health. The rearranged chain carries TRBV20-1 and TRBJ2-1; 7 bases in the junction line up with TRBD2. Sequenced material: CD8+ T cells sorted from blood. The DNA sequence is given as TGCAGTGCTAGAGAGCGGGTTAGCGGGTCTCGCAATGAGCAGTTCTTC. This yields the protein CSARERVSGSRNEQFF.